Below, 8 T cell receptor beta chains from the same sample are listed, as sequenced in a study of a mutant IDH1 vaccine in newly diagnosed glioma. The time point is: week 47, end of study. All doses held 300 ug of mutant IDH1 20-mer peptide, with topical imiquimod. Their antigen targets remain unknown. Generated by immunoSEQ multiplex PCR, the TCRdb table keeps only in-frame clones and is missing some. Here the sample spans approximately 80,000 clones, approximately 78% being singletons. Sequences were derived from PBMCs, sampled from a glioma patient whose treatment included an IDH1 peptide vaccine. These receptors all come from a man aged 35 to 55 with glioma.

J is TRBJ2-1 and V is TRBV28, with TRBD2 matching 7 bases. Germline CDR1 and CDR2: MDHEN and SYDVKM. V trimming: 3 bases; J trimming: 15 bases; junction bases outside the gene matches: 11. This CDR3 has 13 residues. CDR3 sequence reads: CASSFTAGRVTFF. As DNA, the CDR3 is TGTGCCAGCAGTTTCACAGCGGGAAGGGTGACGTTCTTC.

The J gene is TRBJ2-7, the V gene TRBV18, with D uncertain. Trimming removed 5 bases at V and 0 bases at J, with 5 bases between. CDR3 length: 12 residues. The V gene's germline CDR1 is KGHSH and CDR2 LQKENI. CDR3 protein: CASSASSYEQYF. The CDR3 DNA reads as TGTGCCAGCTCAGCGAGCTCCTACGAGCAGTACTTC.

The chain couples TRBV13 to TRBJ2-3; 9 bases agree with TRBD1. The CDR3 loop spans 15 amino acids. The germline CDR1 and CDR2 sequences are PRHDT and FYEKMQ (reference sequence). With V trimmed by 6 bases and J by 5 bases, 9 bases remained unmatched. The CDR3 here is CASRRRQGGQDTQYF. CDR3 bases: TGTGCCAGCAGGAGGAGACAGGGGGGACAAGATACGCAGTATTTT.

The DNA for the CDR3 is TGCAGCGTTGAAGGGCAACTAGCGGTCTACAATGAGCAGTTCTTC. It is translated as CSVEGQLAVYNEQFF. The chain couples TRBV29-1 to TRBJ2-1, with 8 bases fitting TRBD2. Per the germline V gene, CDR1 is SQVTM and CDR2 is ANQGSEA. The CDR3 has 15 amino acids. Trimming cost V 1 base and J 3 bases; bases outside gene matches: 5.

V and J are TRBV5-1 and TRBJ2-3; 14 positions agree with TRBD2. Losses at the gene ends were 4 bases for V and 2 bases for J; bases not matched to a gene: 6. The CDR3 loop spans 17 amino acids. From germline, CDR1 is SGHRS and CDR2 YFSETQ. DNA for the CDR3: TGCGCCAGCAGCCCCCGACTAGCGGGGGGGTACACAGATACGCAGTATTTT. Its protein is CASSPRLAGGYTDTQYF.

The gene calls are TRBV7-9 and TRBJ1-2; D is unresolved. There are 13 residues in the CDR3. Germline values: CDR1 SEHNR, CDR2 FQNEAQ (reference sequence). Trimming removed 1 base from V and 3 bases from J, with 6 bases in between. In DNA form, the CDR3 reads TGTGCCAGCAGCTTAGAAGCTTACTATGGCTACACCTTC. Amino acids: CASSLEAYYGYTF.

The chain joins TRBV7-9 to TRBJ2-6; D call uncertain. The CDR3 covers 15 residues. V lost 5 bases, J lost 0 bases, and 8 bases lay in between. Germline V CDR1 and CDR2: SEHNR, FQNEAQ (reference sequence). CDR3 sequence: CASSRAASGANVLTF. The CDR3 nucleotides read TGTGCCAGCAGCCGTGCCGCCTCTGGGGCCAACGTCCTGACTTTC.

This chain uses TRBV30 with TRBJ2-3; 7 positions agree with TRBD1. Germline lookup yields CDR1 GTSNPN and CDR2 SVGIG (reference sequence). CDR3 length: 16 residues. The V segment lost 0 bases and the J segment 1 base; nucleotides outside the gene matches: 7. CDR3 in amino acids: CAWSVRQGVGTDTQYF. The CDR3 bases are TGTGCCTGGAGTGTACGGCAGGGGGTGGGCACAGATACGCAGTATTTT.